Following are 18 T cell receptor beta chains from one sample sequenced in a study of tumor-infiltrating lymphocytes in primary liver carcinoma. Total RNA (roughly 530 ng) served as template for TCR beta cDNA synthesis primed by a constant-region primer. Nested multiplex PCR, run for three rounds with slightly modified ARM-PCR, yielded TCR beta libraries. Both of the initial two PCR rounds ran for 10 cycles and employed TRBV1-TRBV30 forward primers alongside a C-beta reverse primer. One entry per CDR3 protein results from TCRdb running MiXCR on the multiplex PCR reads. The sample lists tens of thousands of distinct CDR3 sequences, roughly 80% seen once, with around two fifths in the top ten. From about 19-30 mg of unsorted bulk tissue, DNA and RNA were co-extracted together. The sequencing sample was made of tumor-adjacent normal liver tissue. These receptors came from a woman aged 30 to 39 with primary liver carcinoma and hepatitis B virus infection.

This clonotype has just one count. Being one base from a much bigger clone, this may be a read error. The rearrangement uses TRBV4-1 and TRBJ2-1; TRBD2 is a possible D gene (6 bases). The germline V gene encodes CDR1 MGHRA and CDR2 YSYEKL. This CDR3 has 15 amino acids. V lost 1 base and J 8 bases, leaving 15 bases between the germline ends. CDR3 sequence (DNA): TGCGCCAGCAGCCAAGGTGGACTAAAGCCCGATGAGCAGTTCTTC. Its protein product is CASSQGGLKPDEQFF.

This clonotype was counted ten times or more. The chain employs TRBV4-1 and TRBJ2-4; D possibly corresponds to TRBD2 (6 bases). CDR3 length: 15 residues. The V end was cut by 1 base, the J end by 8 bases, with 15 bases between. The germline gives CDR1 MGHRA, CDR2 YSYEKL. Here the CDR3 reads CASSQGEDAFYIQYF. CDR3 nucleotides: TGCGCCAGCAGCCAAGGGGAGGACGCGTTCTACATTCAGTACTTC.

This clonotype was counted only a few times. One junction end disagrees with the germline gene, perhaps due to a read error. CDR3 residues: CASSYPPAGELFF. The CDR3 bases are TGTGCCAGCAGTTACCCCCCGGCCGGGGAACTGTTTTTT. The chain links TRBV6-5 to TRBJ2-2, with D maybe TRBD2 (5 bases). Germline CDR1 reads MNHEY; CDR2 reads SVGAGI. This CDR3 has 13 residues.

For this clonotype: A read error may produce the germline difference seen at one junction end. V is TRBV5-4 and J is TRBJ1-1, with 7 positions matching TRBD1. The germline CDR1 and CDR2 sequences are SGHNT and YYREEE (reference sequence). The CDR3 length is 15 residues. CDR3 coding DNA: TGTGCCAGCAGCTTGGAGGACAGGCTGAAAACTGGAGCTTTCTTT. This translates into CASSLEDRLKTGAFF.

A note on this clonotype: Lacking the conserved final phenylalanine or tryptophan, this CDR3 likely reflects a read error. The chain recombines TRBV13 with TRBJ1-1, with TRBD1 as a possible D gene (6 bases). The CDR3 is 17 amino acids. Germline CDR1 and CDR2: PRHDT and FYEKMQ (reference sequence). CDR3 sequence: CAISLGGFGIGGSEAFL. The CDR3 coding sequence is TGTGCCATCAGCTTGGGAGGGTTTGGTATTGGGGGCTCTGAAGCTTTCCTT.

This clonotype was counted a single time. An end of the junction does not agree with germline; a read error may underlie this. The gene calls are TRBV28 and TRBJ2-1; 8 positions match TRBD1. Germline-derived CDR1 and CDR2 are MDHEN and SYDVKM. The CDR3 totals 17 residues. As DNA, the CDR3 is TGTGCCGGCAGTCCAGAACAGGGGGTAGGGAGAGTCAATGAGCAGTTCTTC. This translates into CAGSPEQGVGRVNEQFF.

This clonotype was seen repeatedly, ten times or more. J is TRBJ1-1 and V is TRBV6-2 or TRBV6-3; D uncertain. The germline V and J ends were trimmed by 3 bases and 1 base, with 6 bases remaining between them. The CDR3 sequence is 13 residues long. Germline lookup yields CDR1 MNHEY and CDR2 SVGEGT. The CDR3 DNA follows: TGTGCCAGCAGTTATAAAGAGAACACTGAAGCTTTCTTT. This gives the protein CASSYKENTEAFF.

Comments on this clonotype: This CDR3 fails to terminate in the conserved phenylalanine or tryptophan, so it likely reflects a read error. The J gene is TRBJ2-1, the V gene TRBV12-3 or TRBV12-4; TRBD2 aligns across 11 bases. The CDR3 has 16 residues. CDR3 nucleotide sequence: TGTGCCAACAGTACCCTGGGACTAGCGGACTACAGTGAGCAGTTCGTC. It is translated as CANSTLGLADYSEQFV.

The chain is built from TRBV12-3 or TRBV12-4 and TRBJ1-1; no clear D. The ends were cut back, 5 bases at V and 0 bases at J, with 13 bases in the middle. The CDR3 consists of 15 residues. The CDR3 region has the DNA TGTGCCAGCAGTATAGTTGGGCCCTTGAACACTGAAGCTTTCTTT. Protein sequence: CASSIVGPLNTEAFF.

This clonotype has only one observation. The V gene is TRBV7-9, the J gene TRBJ2-1; D is ambiguous. Germline CDR1 and CDR2: SEHNR and FQNEAQ (reference sequence). The germline V and J ends were trimmed by 8 bases and 10 bases, with 15 bases remaining between them. The CDR3 spans 12 residues. CDR3 bases: TGTGCCAGCTGTTACCTCCACGGGGAGCAGTTCTTC. Translation gives CASCYLHGEQFF.

This chain uses TRBV6-6 with TRBJ2-1; 7 bases match TRBD2. The germline V gene has CDR1 MNHNY and CDR2 SVGAGI (reference sequence). There are 16 residues in the CDR3. CDR3: CSSSYTSAGTYNEQFF. The CDR3 DNA reads as TGTAGCAGCAGTTACACCTCAGCGGGGACTTACAATGAGCAGTTCTTC.

Note on this clonotype: A junction boundary mismatches the germline segment, possibly from a read error. This chain links TRBV6-5 with TRBJ2-1, with 11 nucleotides matching TRBD2. Germline V lookup: CDR1 MNHEY, CDR2 SVGAGI. The CDR3 is 17 residues long. CDR3 in amino acids: CASSHRGTSGSYNEQFF. CDR3 nucleotides: TGTGCCAGCAGTCACAGAGGGACTAGCGGCTCCTATAATGAGCAGTTCTTC.

The chain employs TRBV4-3 and TRBJ2-6; tentatively, D is TRBD1 (6 bases). V was shortened by 4 bases and J by 0 bases, with 19 bases between the two germline ends. In germline, CDR1 is LGHNA, CDR2 YSLEER. There are 19 residues in the CDR3. The CDR3 loop reads CASSRQSSETGSGANVLTF. Here the CDR3 DNA reads TGCGCCAGCAGCCGACAGAGTAGCGAGACAGGCTCTGGGGCCAACGTCCTGACTTTC.

A word on this clonotype: Compared with germline, one end of the junction differs, possibly owing to a read error. The V gene is TRBV7-8, the J gene TRBJ2-3; D assignment may be TRBD1 or TRBD2 (6 bases each). CDR1 is SGHVS, CDR2 FQNEAQ, per germline. The CDR3 contains 17 residues. CDR3 protein: CASSLPWDRGATDTQCF. The CDR3 DNA is TGTGCCAGCAGCTTACCCTGGGATAGGGGGGCGACAGATACGCAGTGTTTT.

This clonotype was recorded once. The chain joins TRBV6-6 to TRBJ2-6; unclear D gene. Germline assignment: CDR1 MNHNY and CDR2 SVGAGI (reference sequence). CDR3 length equals 13 residues. DNA for the CDR3: TGTACCACCAAATTGGGGGGGGCCAACGTCCTGACTTTC. This sequence encodes CTTKLGGANVLTF.

The chain has TRBV6-2 or TRBV6-3 and TRBJ2-3; D remains ambiguous. The ends were cut back, 7 bases at V and 5 bases at J, with 13 bases in the middle. CDR3 length equals 13 residues. Germline CDR1 reads MNHEY; CDR2 reads SVGEGT. Here the CDR3 reads CASKTRWIDTQYF. DNA of the CDR3: TGTGCCAGCAAGACAAGGTGGATAGATACGCAGTATTTT.

In its sample, this clonotype was seen a few times. A junction boundary mismatches the germline segment, possibly from a read error. The V and J genes are TRBV6-1 and TRBJ2-2; possibly TRBD2 for D (5 bases). This CDR3 comprises 12 residues. Germline V gene lookup returns CDR1 MNHNS and CDR2 SASEGT. The CDR3 region is CASRLLVGELLF. For the CDR3, the DNA is TGTGCCAGCAGGCTGCTAGTCGGGGAGTTGTTATTT.

The V gene is TRBV14, the J gene TRBJ2-2; 9 positions match TRBD2. This CDR3 has 17 residues. Per germline, CDR1 SGHDN and CDR2 FVKESK. The ends lost 5 bases at V and 0 bases at J; junction bases unmatched: 7. The CDR3 here is CASSTNLAGPNTGELFF. CDR3 DNA sequence: TGTGCCAGCAGCACCAACCTAGCGGGGCCGAACACCGGGGAGCTGTTTTTT.